This TCR beta chain came from a study of CD8 T cells in ankylosing spondylitis. Study observations and caveats: Fewer than ten highly homologous variants made up a TCR beta motif, and this motif appeared characteristic of ankylosing spondylitis blood.

Making use of molecular barcodes, quantitative 5'-RACE generated TCR beta libraries. TCRdb reprocessed the 5' RACE reads via MiXCR and lists one record per CDR3 protein. The sample holds some 250,000 distinct CDR3 sequences, around 10% seen once. This clonotype has at least ten counts. Its antigen is not identified. V was clipped by 2 bases and J by 10 bases, with 9 bases between them. There are 11 residues in the CDR3. Per germline, CDR1 SQVTM and CDR2 ANQGSEA. The chain recombines TRBV29-1 with TRBJ2-1, with D unresolved. The source material was blood, either unsorted or a sorted T cell fraction (not recorded which). The TCR sequence derives from a male donor with ankylosing spondylitis or in good health (not recorded which). The CDR3 loop reads CSVESSFEQFF. CDR3 bases: TGCAGCGTTGAAAGTTCGTTCGAGCAGTTCTTC.